Listed below are T cell receptor beta chains from one sample, sequenced in a study of control samples from healthy donors and cancer patients. TCRdb keeps only in-frame clones here, not all; method: immunoSEQ multiplex PCR. The table records about 60,000 clones, 90% of them present only once. Sequenced material: PBMCs. Receptors were obtained from a woman aged 45-59 years with colorectal cancer. Both conserved end residues are part of each CDR3. D genes are given only for firm matches. Only part of the rows carry a size: once, few, many, or a class if the clone is expanded.

>NA|TRBJ2-2|TRBV5-5|NA
TGTGCCAGCAGCTTGGGTCCGGGAGTGAACACCGGGGAGCTGTTTTTT
CASSLGPGVNTGELFF
>NA|TRBJ2-2|TRBV5-1|TRBD2
TGCGCCAGCAGCTCGGGACTAGCTGCCGGGGAGCTGTTTTTT
CASSSGLAAGELFF
>NA|TRBJ2-7|TRBV5-1|NA
TGCGCCAGCAGCTTGTCCAGGAACGAGCAGTACTTC
CASSLSRNEQYF
>NA|TRBJ2-5|TRBV12-3/TRBV12-4|NA
TGTGCCAGTTCTCCGGCGGGCGGGATCCAGTACTTC
CASSPAGGIQYF
>NA|TRBJ1-1|TRBV7-9|NA
TGTGCCAGCAGCTTAGGCAGGACGAACACTGAAGCTTTCTTT
CASSLGRTNTEAFF
>NA|TRBJ1-1|TRBV5-4|NA
TGTGCCAGCAGCTTGGATAACCGCAGGGGATGGGCTTTCTTT
CASSLDNRRGWAFF
>NA|TRBJ2-1|TRBV25-1|NA
TGTGCCAGCAGTGAATATATGCGGGCTGGCTCCTACAATGAGCAGTTCTTC
CASSEYMRAGSYNEQFF
>once|TRBJ2-1|TRBV5-1|NA
TGCGCCAGCAGCTTGGGGAGGTCAGGGGCCTTGGATGAGCAGTTCTTC
CASSLGRSGALDEQFF
>NA|TRBJ2-7|TRBV14|TRBD2
TGTGCCAGCAGCTACACTAGCGGGACGTCCTACGAGCAGTACTTC
CASSYTSGTSYEQYF
>once|TRBJ2-7|TRBV28|TRBD1
TGTGCCAGCAAAGAGACAGGGAGCTCCTACGAGCAGTACTTC
CASKETGSSYEQYF
>NA|TRBJ1-5|TRBV7-2|TRBD1
TGTGCCAGCAGCCCACGGACAGGGGGACCTCAGCCCCAGCATTTT
CASSPRTGGPQPQHF
>NA|TRBJ2-5|TRBV11-2|NA
TGTGCCAGCAGCTTATCTGGGCAAGGGGAGACCCAGTACTTC
CASSLSGQGETQYF
>NA|TRBJ1-6|TRBV11-2|NA
TGTGCCAGCAGTCAGGGTTACAATTCACCCCTCCACTTT
CASSQGYNSPLHF
>NA|TRBJ2-1|TRBV28|TRBD2
TGTGCCAGCAGTCAGAGCGGCAGCGGGGGGAATGAGCAGTTCTTC
CASSQSGSGGNEQFF
>NA|TRBJ1-3|TRBV18|NA
TGTGCCAGCTCACCACAGGGGCCCAGCAGAGGAAACACCATATATTTT
CASSPQGPSRGNTIYF
>NA|TRBJ2-1|TRBV5-1|TRBD2
TGCGCCAGCAGCTTGTGGGGGAGCGGGGCCAACAATGAGCAGTTCTTC
CASSLWGSGANNEQFF
>NA|TRBJ2-1|TRBV29-1|TRBD1
TGCAGCGGGGACAGGGAAAACGACAATGAGCAGTTCTTC
CSGDRENDNEQFF
>NA|TRBJ2-5|TRBV5-1|TRBD2
TGCGCCAGCAAGGTTCAGGGAGGGGTTCAAGAGACCCAGTACTTC
CASKVQGGVQETQYF
>NA|TRBJ1-2|TRBV9|TRBD1
TGTGCCAGCAGCCCGCATGGGACAGGCAACTATGGCTACACCTTC
CASSPHGTGNYGYTF
>NA|TRBJ1-4|TRBV28|TRBD1
TGTGCCAGCAGTTTGGGACAGGGGGACGAAAAACTGTTTTTT
CASSLGQGDEKLFF
>NA|TRBJ2-1|TRBV5-1|TRBD2
TGCGCCAGCAGTGGATGGGGAGGGCTAGCGGGAAATGAGCAGTTCTTC
CASSGWGGLAGNEQFF
>NA|TRBJ2-7|TRBV11-2|TRBD1
TGTGCCACCCCACTTTGTTCCTATTGGGACAGGTGCTACGAGCAGTACTTC
CATPLCSYWDRCYEQYF
>NA|TRBJ1-3|TRBV5-6|NA
TGTGCCAGCAGCTTGGTAGGGGTTCTCTCTGGAAACACCATATATTTT
CASSLVGVLSGNTIYF
>NA|TRBJ2-7|TRBV5-4|NA
TGTGCCAGCAGCTTGTCCCCAACAGGAGATCGGGAGCAGTACTTC
CASSLSPTGDREQYF
>once|TRBJ2-1|TRBV24-1|NA
TGTGCCACCAGTGATTTAGACAGAAAAAATGAGCAGTTCTTC
CATSDLDRKNEQFF
>NA|TRBJ2-2|TRBV5-4|NA
TGTGCCAGCAGCTTGGCCAAGGGCACAGGAATTTCGAACACCGGGGAGCTGTTTTTT
CASSLAKGTGISNTGELFF
>NA|TRBJ2-3|TRBV12-5|TRBD2
TGTGCTAGTGGTCTATCGGAGAGCGGGGGGGTCAAGGGCACAGATACGCAGTATTTT
CASGLSESGGVKGTDTQYF
>NA|TRBJ2-1|TRBV2|TRBD2
TGTGCCAGCGGTGGGACTAGCGGGAGCGTGGATGAGCAGTTCTTC
CASGGTSGSVDEQFF
>NA|TRBJ2-7|TRBV3-1/TRBV3-2|NA
TGTGCCAGCAGCCAAGTGGCTCTGAGCTCCTACGAGCAGTACTTC
CASSQVALSSYEQYF
>NA|TRBJ1-1|TRBV6-6|NA
TGTGCCAGCAGTCGAAGAACCGGCACTGAAGCTTTCTTT
CASSRRTGTEAFF
>NA|TRBJ1-4|TRBV5-1|NA
TGCGCCAGCAGCCCCGGGACATGGAATGAAAAACTGTTTTTT
CASSPGTWNEKLFF
>NA|TRBJ1-5|TRBV19|NA
TGTGCCAGTAGTATAAACCGTGGGGATCAGCCCCAGCATTTT
CASSINRGDQPQHF
>NA|TRBJ1-2|TRBV12-3/TRBV12-4|NA
TGTGCCAGCAGTTTAGGACCTTATGGCTACACCTTC
CASSLGPYGYTF
>NA|TRBJ1-1|TRBV27|NA
TGTGCCAGCAGGTCCAGGAACTCCGGCACTGAAGCTTTCTTT
CASRSRNSGTEAFF
>NA|TRBJ2-7|TRBV6-5|NA
TGTGCCAGCAGTAGCCTAGGGGACCACGAGCAGTACTTC
CASSSLGDHEQYF
>NA|TRBJ2-7|TRBV7-6|TRBD2
TGTGCCAGCAGCTTAGTAACAGCGGGAGACGGGATAGGAGGCGAGCAGTACTTC
CASSLVTAGDGIGGEQYF
>NA|TRBJ2-1|TRBV5-1|TRBD2
TGCGCCAGCAGCAAGACTAGCGGCGCGGTGGGTAATGAGCAGTTCTTC
CASSKTSGAVGNEQFF
>NA|TRBJ2-7|TRBV28|NA
TGTGCCAGCAGTTTCCCCAGCGGGCGATACGAGCAGTACTTC
CASSFPSGRYEQYF
>NA|TRBJ2-5|TRBV2|NA
TGTGCCAGCCGTTGGCGGTTACAAGAGACCCAGTACTTC
CASRWRLQETQYF
>NA|TRBJ1-2|TRBV6-5|NA
TGTGCCAGCTTTGGCACTAGGGACTATGGCTACACCTTC
CASFGTRDYGYTF
>NA|TRBJ2-2|TRBV19|NA
TGTGCCAGTAGTACCCCCGGGACACCTCGGGGCACCGGGGAGCTGTTTTTT
CASSTPGTPRGTGELFF